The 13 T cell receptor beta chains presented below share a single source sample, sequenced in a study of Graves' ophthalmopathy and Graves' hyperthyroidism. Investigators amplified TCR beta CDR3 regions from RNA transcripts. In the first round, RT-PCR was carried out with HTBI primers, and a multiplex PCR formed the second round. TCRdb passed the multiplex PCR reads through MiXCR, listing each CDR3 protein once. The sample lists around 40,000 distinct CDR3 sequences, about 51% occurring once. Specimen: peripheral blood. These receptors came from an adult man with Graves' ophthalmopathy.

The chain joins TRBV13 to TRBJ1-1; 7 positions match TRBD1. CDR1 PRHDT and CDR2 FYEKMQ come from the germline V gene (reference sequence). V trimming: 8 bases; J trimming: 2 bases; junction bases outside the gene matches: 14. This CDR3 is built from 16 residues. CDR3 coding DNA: TGTGCCAGCGGAACTTACAGGGGAGGAGGAAACACTGAAGCTTTCTTT. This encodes CASGTYRGGGNTEAFF.

The chain's CDR3 is CASSLRPTYNSPLHF. DNA of the CDR3: TGTGCCAGCAGCTTAAGGCCAACCTATAATTCACCCCTCCACTTT. The V and J genes are TRBV7-9 and TRBJ1-6; no clear D. The V end was cut by 2 bases, the J end by 2 bases, with 7 bases between. The V gene's germline CDR1 is SEHNR and CDR2 FQNEAQ (reference sequence). This CDR3 is 15 amino acids long.

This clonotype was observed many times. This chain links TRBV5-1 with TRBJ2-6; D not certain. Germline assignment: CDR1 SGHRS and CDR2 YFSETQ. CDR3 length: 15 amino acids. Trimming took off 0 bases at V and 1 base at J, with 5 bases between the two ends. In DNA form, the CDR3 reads TGCGCCAGCAGCTTGGGAGGATCTGGGGCCAACGTCCTGACTTTC. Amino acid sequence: CASSLGGSGANVLTF.

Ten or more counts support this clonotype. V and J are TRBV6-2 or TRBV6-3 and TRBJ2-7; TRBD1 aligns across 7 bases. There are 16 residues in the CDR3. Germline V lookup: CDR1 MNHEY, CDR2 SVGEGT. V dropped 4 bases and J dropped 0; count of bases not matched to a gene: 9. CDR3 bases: TGTGCCAGCAGTTTCCCGGGACAGATGAGCTCCTACGAGCAGTACTTC. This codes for CASSFPGQMSSYEQYF.

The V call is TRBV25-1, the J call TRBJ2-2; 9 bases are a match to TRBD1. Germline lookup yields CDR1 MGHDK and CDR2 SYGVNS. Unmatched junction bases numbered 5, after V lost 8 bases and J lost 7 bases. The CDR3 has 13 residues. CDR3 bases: TGTGCCAGCTTAATGACAGGGGGCGGGGAGCTGTTTTTT. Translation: CASLMTGGGELFF.

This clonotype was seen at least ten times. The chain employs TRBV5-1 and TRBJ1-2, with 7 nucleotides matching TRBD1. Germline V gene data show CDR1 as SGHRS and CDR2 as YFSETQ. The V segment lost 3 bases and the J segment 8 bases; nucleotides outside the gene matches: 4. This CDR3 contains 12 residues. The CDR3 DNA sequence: TGCGCCAGCAGCTCCCAAGGGGGCGGCTACACCTTC. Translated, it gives CASSSQGGGYTF.

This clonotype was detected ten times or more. The CDR3 bases are TGTGCCAGCAGTTTGGCAGGGTCAGCCTATGGCTACACCTTC. Translating it yields CASSLAGSAYGYTF. This sequence joins TRBV28 and TRBJ1-2; D may be TRBD1 (5 bases). Per the germline V gene, CDR1 is MDHEN and CDR2 is SYDVKM. This CDR3 has 14 residues. Trimming stripped 3 bases from V and 4 bases from J, with 12 bases between.

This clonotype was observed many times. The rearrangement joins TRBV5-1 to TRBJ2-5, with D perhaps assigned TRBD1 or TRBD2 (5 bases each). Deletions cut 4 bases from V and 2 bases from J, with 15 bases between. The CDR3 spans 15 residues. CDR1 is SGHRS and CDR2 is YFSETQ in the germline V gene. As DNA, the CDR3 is TGCGCCAGCAGCCCGGGACGTGGGCCGCAAGAGACCCAGTACTTC. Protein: CASSPGRGPQETQYF. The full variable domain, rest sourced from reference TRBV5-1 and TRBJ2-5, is KAGVTQTPRYLIKTRGQQVTLSCSPISGHRSVSWYQQTPGQGLQFLFEYFSETQRNKGNFPGRFSGRQFSNSRSEMNVSTLELGDSALYLCASSPGRGPQETQYFGPGTRLLVL.

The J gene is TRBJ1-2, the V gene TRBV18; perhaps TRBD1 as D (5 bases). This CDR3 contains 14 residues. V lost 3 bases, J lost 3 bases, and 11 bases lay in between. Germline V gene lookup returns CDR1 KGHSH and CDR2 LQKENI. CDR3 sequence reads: CASSPSLGDYGYTF. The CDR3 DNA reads TGTGCCAGCTCACCGTCTCTGGGGGACTATGGCTACACCTTC.

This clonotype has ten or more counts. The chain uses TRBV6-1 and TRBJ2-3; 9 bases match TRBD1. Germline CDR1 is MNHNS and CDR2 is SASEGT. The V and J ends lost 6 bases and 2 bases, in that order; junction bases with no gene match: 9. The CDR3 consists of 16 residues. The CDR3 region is CASRKQGAHLTDTQYF. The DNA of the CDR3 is TGTGCCAGCAGAAAACAGGGGGCCCACCTCACAGATACGCAGTATTTT.

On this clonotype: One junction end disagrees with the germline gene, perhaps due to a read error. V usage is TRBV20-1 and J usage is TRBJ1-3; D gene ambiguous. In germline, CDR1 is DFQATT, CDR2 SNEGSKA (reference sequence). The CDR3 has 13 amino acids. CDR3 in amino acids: CSAAASSANTIYF. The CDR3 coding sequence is TGCAGTGCTGCGGCAAGCTCTGCAAACACCATATATTTT.

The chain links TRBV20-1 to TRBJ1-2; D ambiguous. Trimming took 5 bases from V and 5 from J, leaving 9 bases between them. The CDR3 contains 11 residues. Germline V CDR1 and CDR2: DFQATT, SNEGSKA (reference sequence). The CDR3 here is CSAYYLYGYTF. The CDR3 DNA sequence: TGCAGTGCTTACTACCTTTATGGCTACACCTTC.

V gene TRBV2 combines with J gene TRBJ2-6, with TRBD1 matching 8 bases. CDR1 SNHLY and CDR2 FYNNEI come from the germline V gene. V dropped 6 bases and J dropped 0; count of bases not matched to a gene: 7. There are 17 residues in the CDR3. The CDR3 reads CASRPTGVNSGANVLTF. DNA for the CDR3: TGTGCCAGCAGGCCGACAGGGGTCAACTCTGGGGCCAACGTCCTGACTTTC.